Listed below are T cell receptor beta chains from one sample, sequenced in a study of cytomegalovirus exposure and HLA in healthy donors. Sequenced by immunoSEQ multiplex PCR; TCRdb stores in-frame clones only, minus some. The data hold approximately 120,000 clones, with 75% to 85% observed a single time. Sample: PBMCs. The receptors originated from a man younger than 40 in good health and CMV-seropositive. The CDR3 runs from the conserved cysteine through the conserved F or W.

TRBJ2-5,TRBV25-1,CATERGQGFGETQYF
TRBJ1-6,TRBV7-8,CASSRNPQGFGNSPLHF
TRBJ1-6,TRBV6-5,CASRSSYNSPLHF
TRBJ1-1,TRBV2,CASGDDRGTEAFF
TRBJ2-3,TRBV10-1,CASSELAGAFTDTQYF
TRBJ2-5,TRBV6-5,CASSLRGVGAETQYF
TRBJ1-4,TRBV28,CASSDQTGGAYEKLFF
TRBJ2-5,TRBV28,CASSLGQGETQYF
TRBJ1-5,TRBV6-1,CASSDVGQPQHF
TRBJ1-1,TRBV5-1,CASSKDTDTEAFF
TRBJ2-7,TRBV19,CASRDRGNEQYF
TRBJ2-7,TRBV7-2,CASSSAGQGHYEQYF
TRBJ2-5,TRBV4-2,CASSQANTSGEETQYF
TRBJ1-1,TRBV4-1,CASSQAGTVNTEAFF
TRBJ2-7,TRBV7-8,CASSNSGGSYEQYF
TRBJ2-4,TRBV4-2,CASSSINQPGHGMAKNIQYF
TRBJ1-4,TRBV6-1,CASSVEGIAEKLFF
TRBJ1-1,TRBV5-4,CASSLVGRNTEAFF
TRBJ1-2,TRBV28,CASRGEYGYTF
TRBJ1-5,TRBV28,CASTPPGTGPYSNQPQHF
TRBJ2-7,TRBV28,CASRDAGGPVDEQYF
TRBJ2-1,TRBV7-6,CASNSAGMHEQFF
TRBJ2-1,TRBV11-3,CASSLSGGGRNEQFF
TRBJ1-2,TRBV5-1,CASSAGQGFLGYTF
TRBJ1-2,TRBV4-1,CASSLQTGTGYGYTF
TRBJ2-1,TRBV6-5,CASRVQGHEQFF
TRBJ1-2,TRBV6-5,CASSYLQGNRYGYTF
TRBJ2-4,TRBV29-1,CSVFAGDGNIQYF
TRBJ2-7,TRBV2,CASRGQSSYEQYF
TRBJ2-7,TRBV29-1,CSVDGRDHEQYF
TRBJ2-7,TRBV5-1,CASSRGQVRRYEQYF
TRBJ2-7,TRBV15,CATSREQGGYEQYF
TRBJ2-1,TRBV10-2,CASGRVAGGRMGSYNEQFF
TRBJ2-7,TRBV13,CASSPQGTSGGEQYF
TRBJ2-5,TRBV30,CAWSWGQGKGETQYF
TRBJ2-3,TRBV4-2,CASSLRTSGGTDTQYF
TRBJ1-5,TRBV6-1,CASSEVEGGDQPQHF
TRBJ2-5,TRBV6-1,CASSERGSKETQYF
TRBJ1-4,TRBV7-6,CASSPRLGAGEKLFF
TRBJ1-3,TRBV18,CASSVEGDSGNTIYF
TRBJ2-3,TRBV27,CASSQGQGTDTQYF
TRBJ2-5,TRBV2,CASSKGGGTQETQYF
TRBJ1-1,TRBV10-1,CASSERQLTSAEAFF
TRBJ1-1,TRBV4-2,CASSQAQTTGNTEAFF
TRBJ2-7,TRBV5-1,CASSSNPMTGGLHEQYF
TRBJ2-1,TRBV4-2,CASSQLLATRGNEQFF
TRBJ2-3,TRBV19,CASSSSSARTDTQYF
TRBJ2-7,TRBV25-1,CASSGFSGVPYEQYF
TRBJ2-1,TRBV11-1,CASSLSLGQEPTYNEQFF
TRBJ2-1,TRBV18,CASSPRFSGGYNEQFF
TRBJ2-5,TRBV7-6,CASTRLQETQYF
TRBJ1-6,TRBV15,CATSRADNSPLHF
TRBJ2-1,TRBV29-1,CSVATGTYNEQFF
TRBJ1-3,TRBV7-2,CASSLARRSSGNTIYF
TRBJ1-5,TRBV4-2,CASSQGTGNNQPQHF